This T cell receptor (beta chain) stems from a study of early T cells in non-severe SARS-CoV-2 infection. On the study more broadly: Unpaired chains resulted from sequencing bulk RNA of unsorted whole blood. Findings and limits, study-wide: Sequences matched to VDJdb favored anti-spike CD8 responses, while private and CD4 specificities were missed.

Attachment of unique molecular identifiers to individual cDNA molecules was performed. MiXCR, run by TCRdb on the 5' RACE reads, gives a single entry per CDR3 protein. The sample contains 45,000 to 55,000 distinct CDR3 sequences, around a tenth of which appear only once. To note about this clonotype: Its target is not known.

The length of the CDR3 is 15 residues. The ends were cut back, 2 bases at V and 8 bases at J, with 17 bases in the middle. Germline values: CDR1 SGDLS, CDR2 YYNGEE. The sequenced sample was whole blood. The clonotype comes from an adult who was a healthcare worker with PCR-confirmed SARS-CoV-2 infection or an uninfected control (not recorded which). The chain employs TRBV9 and TRBJ2-1; tentatively, D is TRBD2 (5 bases). This CDR3 reads CASSVSQRPRDEQFF. The CDR3 DNA is TGTGCCAGCAGCGTGTCCCAGCGGCCCCGGGATGAGCAGTTCTTC.